The rows below give T cell receptor beta chains drawn from one sample of a study of T cells in Graves' hyperthyroidism and ophthalmopathy. Using its own MiXCR run on the multiplex PCR reads, TCRdb lists one record per CDR3 protein. The table records 490,000 or so distinct CDR3 sequences, about 15% of them present only once. The sequenced material came from blood. The receptors stem from a woman in her twenties or thirties with Graves' ophthalmopathy. Each CDR3 is given with its conserved first and last residue. D genes are given only for firm matches.

d_gene: -; v_gene: TRBV15; j_gene: TRBJ2-1; CDR3aa: CATDNGGNNYNEQFF
d_gene: -; v_gene: TRBV29-1; j_gene: TRBJ2-7; CDR3aa: CSVVTGSSYEQYF
d_gene: -; v_gene: TRBV3-1; j_gene: TRBJ2-1; CDR3aa: CASSQEISDPEQFF
d_gene: -; v_gene: TRBV27; j_gene: TRBJ1-1; CDR3aa: CARLAAHLMNTEAFF
d_gene: TRBD1; v_gene: TRBV20-1; j_gene: TRBJ2-3; CDR3aa: CSASPGQGGGADTQYF
d_gene: -; v_gene: TRBV28; j_gene: TRBJ2-3; CDR3aa: CASSPRLVYTDTQYF
d_gene: TRBD1; v_gene: TRBV25-1; j_gene: TRBJ1-2; CDR3aa: CASSDGNGQGAYGYTF
d_gene: TRBD2; v_gene: TRBV30; j_gene: TRBJ2-7; CDR3aa: CAWSVLAPGYEQYF
d_gene: TRBD2; v_gene: TRBV4-1; j_gene: TRBJ2-1; CDR3aa: CASRALAGDYNEQFF
d_gene: -; v_gene: TRBV30; j_gene: TRBJ2-2; CDR3aa: CALERVSVTGELFF
d_gene: -; v_gene: TRBV28; j_gene: TRBJ2-4; CDR3aa: CASSTAWGAIAKNIQYF
d_gene: -; v_gene: TRBV7-6; j_gene: TRBJ2-1; CDR3aa: CASSAPGPSSYNEQFF
d_gene: -; v_gene: TRBV28; j_gene: TRBJ2-5; CDR3aa: CASNLDADQETQYF
d_gene: -; v_gene: TRBV12-3/TRBV12-4; j_gene: TRBJ2-1; CDR3aa: CASSLFGLNNEQFF
d_gene: -; v_gene: TRBV7-2; j_gene: TRBJ1-3; CDR3aa: CASSLWGAGGNTIYF
d_gene: -; v_gene: TRBV2; j_gene: TRBJ2-5; CDR3aa: CASIKDQAQYF
d_gene: -; v_gene: TRBV7-9; j_gene: TRBJ1-1; CDR3aa: CASSEGTTEAFF
d_gene: TRBD1; v_gene: TRBV5-1; j_gene: TRBJ1-2; CDR3aa: CASSSGGTANYGYTF
d_gene: TRBD1; v_gene: TRBV20-1; j_gene: TRBJ2-1; CDR3aa: CSMWTGYNEQFF
d_gene: -; v_gene: TRBV20-1; j_gene: TRBJ1-1; CDR3aa: CSAAIGAMNTEAFF
d_gene: -; v_gene: TRBV3-1; j_gene: TRBJ2-6; CDR3aa: CASSPRGANVLTF
d_gene: -; v_gene: TRBV20-1; j_gene: TRBJ1-5; CDR3aa: CSARVGGGRSQPQHF
d_gene: -; v_gene: TRBV2; j_gene: TRBJ2-2; CDR3aa: CASSESGVYSGELFF
d_gene: -; v_gene: TRBV28; j_gene: TRBJ2-1; CDR3aa: CASSFMRGGSYNEQFF
d_gene: -; v_gene: TRBV30; j_gene: TRBJ1-5; CDR3aa: CAWSVGGKIVPGQPQHF
d_gene: -; v_gene: TRBV20-1; j_gene: TRBJ1-2; CDR3aa: CSVDRSLYGYTF
d_gene: -; v_gene: TRBV13; j_gene: TRBJ1-1; CDR3aa: CASSLGQWNTEAFF
d_gene: TRBD1; v_gene: TRBV5-1; j_gene: TRBJ2-1; CDR3aa: CASSWGTGGVNEQFF
d_gene: TRBD1; v_gene: TRBV7-9; j_gene: TRBJ1-3; CDR3aa: CASSSYSYRTGGSNTIYF
d_gene: -; v_gene: TRBV6-2/TRBV6-3; j_gene: TRBJ2-5; CDR3aa: CASSYFRGTVKTQYF
d_gene: -; v_gene: TRBV7-3; j_gene: TRBJ2-3; CDR3aa: CASSLIRQPSTDTQYF
d_gene: -; v_gene: TRBV2; j_gene: TRBJ1-4; CDR3aa: CASSEQGSTNEKLFF
d_gene: TRBD1; v_gene: TRBV2; j_gene: TRBJ2-5; CDR3aa: CASSGQGGETQYF
d_gene: -; v_gene: TRBV14; j_gene: TRBJ1-2; CDR3aa: CASSLPGRANYGYTF
d_gene: TRBD1; v_gene: TRBV7-8; j_gene: TRBJ2-7; CDR3aa: CASSPRTGLSSYEQYF
d_gene: TRBD2; v_gene: TRBV6-1; j_gene: TRBJ2-7; CDR3aa: CASSWEGPYEQYF
d_gene: TRBD1; v_gene: TRBV12-5; j_gene: TRBJ2-2; CDR3aa: CASGLGDSPTGELFF
d_gene: -; v_gene: TRBV29-1; j_gene: TRBJ1-1; CDR3aa: CSITPRGVTEAFF
d_gene: TRBD2; v_gene: TRBV19; j_gene: TRBJ2-1; CDR3aa: CASSMRSSGNNEQFF
d_gene: -; v_gene: TRBV3-1; j_gene: TRBJ1-1; CDR3aa: CASSLQGQNTEAFF
d_gene: -; v_gene: TRBV6-2/TRBV6-3; j_gene: TRBJ1-5; CDR3aa: CASSDNSNQPQHF
d_gene: -; v_gene: TRBV19; j_gene: TRBJ1-4; CDR3aa: CASHSRARNEKLFF
d_gene: -; v_gene: TRBV12-3/TRBV12-4; j_gene: TRBJ1-1; CDR3aa: CASSFHLGPPNTEAFF
d_gene: TRBD1; v_gene: TRBV28; j_gene: TRBJ2-3; CDR3aa: CASSPHPTGSTDTQYF
d_gene: -; v_gene: TRBV20-1; j_gene: TRBJ2-7; CDR3aa: CSAGIPPGKGQYF
d_gene: -; v_gene: TRBV6-2/TRBV6-3; j_gene: TRBJ2-5; CDR3aa: CASNKSTTLQETQYF
d_gene: TRBD2; v_gene: TRBV6-1; j_gene: TRBJ2-1; CDR3aa: CASSRASGRAGLYNEQFF
d_gene: -; v_gene: TRBV27; j_gene: TRBJ2-2; CDR3aa: CASSFRGAGELFF
d_gene: TRBD2; v_gene: TRBV7-2; j_gene: TRBJ2-4; CDR3aa: CASSFRTSGYIQYF
d_gene: -; v_gene: TRBV2; j_gene: TRBJ2-1; CDR3aa: CASSPPGVGSYNEQFF
d_gene: -; v_gene: TRBV6-2/TRBV6-3; j_gene: TRBJ1-5; CDR3aa: CASSYGGLQPQHF
d_gene: -; v_gene: TRBV12-3/TRBV12-4; j_gene: TRBJ2-7; CDR3aa: CASNSDYSSYEQYF
d_gene: TRBD2; v_gene: TRBV12-3/TRBV12-4; j_gene: TRBJ2-3; CDR3aa: CASSFTSGSGTQYF
d_gene: -; v_gene: TRBV24-1; j_gene: TRBJ2-1; CDR3aa: CATSRESSYNEQFF
d_gene: -; v_gene: TRBV6-5; j_gene: TRBJ1-5; CDR3aa: CASSYDGNQPQHF